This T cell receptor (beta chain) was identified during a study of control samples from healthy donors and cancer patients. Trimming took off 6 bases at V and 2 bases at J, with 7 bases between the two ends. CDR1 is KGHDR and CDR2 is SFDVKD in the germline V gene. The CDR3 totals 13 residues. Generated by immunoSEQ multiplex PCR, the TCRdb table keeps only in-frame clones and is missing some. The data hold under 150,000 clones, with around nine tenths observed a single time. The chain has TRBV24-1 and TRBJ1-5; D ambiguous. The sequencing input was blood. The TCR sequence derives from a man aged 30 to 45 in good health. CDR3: CATSLMGNQPQHF. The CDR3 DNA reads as TGTGCCACCAGTCTTATGGGCAATCAGCCCCAGCATTTT.